This record covers a single T cell receptor beta chain. The data were produced by immunoSEQ multiplex PCR, yet TCRdb's version contains in-frame clones alone and is incomplete. The table lists some 220,000 clones, over 75% of them singletons. Germline CDR1 is KGHDR and CDR2 is SFDVKD. Trimming removed 5 bases from V and 4 bases from J, with 12 bases in between. This CDR3 comprises 14 residues. The data were obtained in a study of blood T cell repertoires in COVID-19. On the study more broadly: Samples of COVID-19 (acute and convalescent) were obtained from the United States, Italy and Spain.

The sample was peripheral blood. This sequence originates from a woman aged 70-85 years with COVID-19, enrolled during active disease. The gene calls are TRBV24-1 and TRBJ2-3, with D tentatively TRBD1 (6 bases). As DNA, the CDR3 is TGTGCCACCAGTGGGTACAGGGACGCAGATACGCAGTATTTT. This gives the protein CATSGYRDADTQYF.